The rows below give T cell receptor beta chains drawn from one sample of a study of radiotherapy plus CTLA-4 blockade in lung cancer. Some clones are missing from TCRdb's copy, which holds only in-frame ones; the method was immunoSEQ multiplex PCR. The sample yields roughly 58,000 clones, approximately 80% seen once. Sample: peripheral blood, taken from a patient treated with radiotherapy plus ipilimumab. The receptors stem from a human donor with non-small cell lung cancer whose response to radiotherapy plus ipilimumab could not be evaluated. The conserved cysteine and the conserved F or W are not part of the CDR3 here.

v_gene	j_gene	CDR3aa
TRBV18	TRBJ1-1	ASSPSGQGMNTEAF
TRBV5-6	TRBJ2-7	ASSFQYYEQY
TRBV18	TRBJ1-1	ASSPPNSLNTEAF
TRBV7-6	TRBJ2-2	ASSQAWGAGELF
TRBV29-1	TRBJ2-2	SVYGAPNTGELF
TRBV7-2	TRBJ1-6	ASTPGGANSPLH
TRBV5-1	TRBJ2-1	ASSLAGTSGAIVYNEQF
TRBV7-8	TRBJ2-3	ASKVAGNTDTQY
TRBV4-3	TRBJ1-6	ASSHRGSPLH
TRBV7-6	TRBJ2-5	ASGVETQY
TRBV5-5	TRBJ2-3	ASSWTSGGTDTQY
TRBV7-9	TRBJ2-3	ASSRRTGAADTQY
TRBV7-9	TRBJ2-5	ASSLSGVQETQY
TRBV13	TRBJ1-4	ASSLERTVSEKLF
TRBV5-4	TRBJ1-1	ASSLEGGADTEAF
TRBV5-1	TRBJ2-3	ASSLALPGTTDTQY
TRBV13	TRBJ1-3	ASSFGDSSGNTIY
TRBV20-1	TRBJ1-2	SAGGQYGYT
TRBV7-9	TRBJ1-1	ASSLDLEQGHTEAF
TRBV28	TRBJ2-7	ASRAGQSRPGSYEQY
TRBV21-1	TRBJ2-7	ASRTSEGLGEQY
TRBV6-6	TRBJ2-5	ASSYSSTSPQETQY
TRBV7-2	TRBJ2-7	ASSSQGSEQY
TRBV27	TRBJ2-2	ASRTLGLNTGELF
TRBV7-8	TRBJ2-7	ASSLDRAPTYEQY
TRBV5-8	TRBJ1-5	ASSERTPSNQPQH
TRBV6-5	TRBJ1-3	ASSYAQGTGNTIY
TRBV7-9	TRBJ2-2	ARTQGANTGELF
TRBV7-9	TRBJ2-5	ASSLLAGRETQY
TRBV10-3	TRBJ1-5	AISEGTGTNQPQH